This is a list of T cell receptor beta chains from one sample in a study of cytotoxic CD8 clonotypes in ibrutinib-treated CLL. Profiled with immunoSEQ multiplex PCR; TCRdb holds only in-frame clones, not every one. The table includes approximately 100,000 clones, 45% to 65% detected once. The starting material was PBMCs, obtained after 24 months of ibrutinib treatment. The receptors here all came from a human donor with chronic lymphocytic leukemia. CDR3s include the opening cysteine and the closing phenylalanine or tryptophan. D genes are given only for firm matches. A clone size is listed for some rows: how often the clone was seen (once, few, many), or a class if it is expanded.

V: TRBV7-3; size: .; D: .; J: TRBJ2-7; CDR3: CASSLGGRPDEQYF; DNA: TGTGCCAGCAGCTTAGGGGGGAGGCCTGACGAGCAGTACTTC
V: TRBV2; size: .; D: .; J: TRBJ1-5; CDR3: CASSYRGWGNNQPQHF; DNA: TGTGCCAGCAGCTACCGGGGCTGGGGTAACAATCAGCCCCAGCATTTT
V: TRBV6-5; size: .; D: .; J: TRBJ1-2; CDR3: CASSRQPNYGYTF; DNA: TGTGCCAGCAGCCGACAGCCTAACTATGGCTACACCTTC
V: TRBV2; size: .; D: TRBD1; J: TRBJ1-5; CDR3: CASKSGTGGQPQHF; DNA: TGTGCCAGCAAATCTGGGACAGGGGGCCAGCCCCAGCATTTT
V: TRBV5-4; size: .; D: .; J: TRBJ2-5; CDR3: CASSPRAGGVQETQYF; DNA: TGTGCCAGCAGCCCGCGAGCCGGGGGAGTACAAGAGACCCAGTACTTC
V: TRBV13; size: .; D: TRBD1; J: TRBJ2-4; CDR3: CASSLKWTGDIQYF; DNA: TGTGCCAGCAGCTTAAAGTGGACAGGGGACATTCAGTACTTC
V: TRBV7-8; size: .; D: .; J: TRBJ1-4; CDR3: CASSRESGRGEKLFF; DNA: TGTGCCAGCAGCCGCGAGTCTGGACGAGGGGAAAAACTGTTTTTT
V: TRBV5-1; size: .; D: .; J: TRBJ2-2; CDR3: CASQSVPINTGELFF; DNA: TGCGCCAGTCAATCGGTGCCGATAAACACCGGGGAGCTGTTTTTT
V: TRBV11-3; size: once; D: TRBD1; J: TRBJ1-2; CDR3: CASSLDRRQGDYGYTF; DNA: TGTGCCAGCAGCTTAGATCGCCGGCAGGGGGACTATGGCTACACCTTC
V: TRBV18; size: .; D: TRBD1; J: TRBJ2-7; CDR3: CASSTTGSGEQYF; DNA: TGTGCCAGCTCAACGACAGGGTCGGGCGAGCAGTACTTC
V: TRBV7-8; size: .; D: .; J: TRBJ1-2; CDR3: CASSKQVIPNYGYTF; DNA: TGTGCCAGCAGCAAACAGGTGATCCCTAACTATGGCTACACCTTC
V: TRBV11-2; size: .; D: .; J: TRBJ2-7; CDR3: CASSREAATHGSEQYF; DNA: TGTGCCAGCAGCCGGGAAGCGGCCACCCACGGGAGCGAGCAGTACTTC
V: TRBV4-3; size: .; D: TRBD2; J: TRBJ2-7; CDR3: CASSQYREGEQYF; DNA: TGCGCCAGCAGCCAATACCGGGAGGGGGAGCAGTACTTC
V: TRBV28; size: few; D: .; J: TRBJ1-5; CDR3: CASSRDSGGNSNQPQHF; DNA: TGTGCCAGCAGTCGGGACTCGGGAGGGAATAGCAATCAGCCCCAGCATTTT
V: TRBV18; size: .; D: TRBD1; J: TRBJ1-1; CDR3: CASSRRGDTEAFF; DNA: TGTGCCAGCTCTCGCAGGGGGGATACTGAAGCTTTCTTT
V: TRBV6-5; size: .; D: .; J: TRBJ2-5; CDR3: CASSYWGLGQETQYF; DNA: TGTGCCAGCAGTTACTGGGGTCTTGGCCAAGAGACCCAGTACTTC
V: TRBV30; size: once; D: TRBD1; J: TRBJ1-3; CDR3: CAYTTGGNTIYF; DNA: TGTGCCTACACGACAGGGGGAAACACCATATATTTT